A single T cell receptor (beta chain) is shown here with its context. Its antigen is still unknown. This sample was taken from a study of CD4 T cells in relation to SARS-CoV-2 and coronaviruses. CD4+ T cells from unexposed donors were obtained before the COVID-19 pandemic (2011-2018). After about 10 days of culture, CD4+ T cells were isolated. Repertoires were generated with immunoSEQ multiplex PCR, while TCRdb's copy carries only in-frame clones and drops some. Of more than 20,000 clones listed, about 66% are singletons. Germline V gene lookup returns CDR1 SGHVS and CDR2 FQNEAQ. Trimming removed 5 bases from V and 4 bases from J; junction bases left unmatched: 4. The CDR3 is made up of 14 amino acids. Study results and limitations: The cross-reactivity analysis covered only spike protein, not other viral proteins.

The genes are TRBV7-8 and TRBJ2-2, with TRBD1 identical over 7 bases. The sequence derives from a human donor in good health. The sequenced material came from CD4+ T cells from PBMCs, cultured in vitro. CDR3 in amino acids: CASSRQGGTGELFF. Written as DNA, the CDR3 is TGTGCCAGCAGCCGACAGGGTGGCACCGGGGAGCTGTTTTTT.